This TCR beta chain is drawn from a study of cytomegalovirus exposure and HLA in healthy donors. The V end was cut by 5 bases, the J end by 7 bases, with 15 bases between. The CDR3 consists of 13 residues. In germline, CDR1 is SGDLS, CDR2 YYNGEE. Data came from immunoSEQ multiplex PCR; TCRdb stores just in-frame clones and leaves some out. The sample lists 40,000 to 55,000 clones, approximately 94% seen once, with approximately 2% in the top ten. The genes are TRBV9 and TRBJ1-1; D gene ambiguous. The TCR comes from a young woman in good health and CMV-seronegative. Sequences were obtained from PBMCs. This chain's CDR3 is CASSSLGGFEAFF. As DNA, the CDR3 is TGTGCCAGCAGTTCTCTAGGCGGCTTTGAAGCTTTCTTT. Supplemented by reference TRBV9 and TRBJ1-1, the full variable domain reads DSGVTQTPKHLITATGQRVTLRCSPRSGDLSVYWYQQSLDQGLQFLIQYYNGEERAKGNILERFSAQQFPDLHSELNLSSLELGDSALYFCASSSLGGFEAFFGQGTRLTVV.